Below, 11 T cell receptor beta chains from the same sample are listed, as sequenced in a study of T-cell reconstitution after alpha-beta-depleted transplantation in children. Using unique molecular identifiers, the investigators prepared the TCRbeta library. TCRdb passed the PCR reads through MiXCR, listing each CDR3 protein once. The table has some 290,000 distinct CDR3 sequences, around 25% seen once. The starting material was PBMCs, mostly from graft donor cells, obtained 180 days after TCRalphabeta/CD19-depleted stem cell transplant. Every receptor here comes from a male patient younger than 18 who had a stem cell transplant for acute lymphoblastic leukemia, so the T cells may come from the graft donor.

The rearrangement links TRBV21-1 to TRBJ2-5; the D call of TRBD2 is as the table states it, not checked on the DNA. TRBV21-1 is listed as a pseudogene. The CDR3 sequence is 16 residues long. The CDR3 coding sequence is TGTGCCAGCAGCCCCCGGATGGCCGGGGACCAAGAGACCCAGTACTTC. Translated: CASSPRMAGDQETQYF.

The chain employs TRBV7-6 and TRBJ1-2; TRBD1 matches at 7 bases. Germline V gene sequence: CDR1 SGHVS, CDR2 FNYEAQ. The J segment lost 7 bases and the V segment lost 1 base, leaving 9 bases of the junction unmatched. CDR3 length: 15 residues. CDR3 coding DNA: TGTGCCAGCAGCTTAGTCCCGGAGGGGGCGATTGGCTACACCTTC. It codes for CASSLVPEGAIGYTF. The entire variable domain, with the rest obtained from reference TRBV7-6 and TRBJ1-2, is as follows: GAGVSQSPRYKVTKRGQDVALRCDPISGHVSLYWYRQALGQGPEFLTYFNYEAQQDKSGLPNDRFSAERPEGSISTLTIQRTEQRDSAMYRCASSLVPEGAIGYTFGSGTRLTVV.

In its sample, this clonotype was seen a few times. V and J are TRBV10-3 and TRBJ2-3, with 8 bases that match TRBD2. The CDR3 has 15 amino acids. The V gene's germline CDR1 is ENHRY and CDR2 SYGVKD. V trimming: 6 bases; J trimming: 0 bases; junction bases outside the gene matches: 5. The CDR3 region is CAISPGGASTDTQYF. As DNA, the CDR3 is TGTGCCATCAGCCCGGGGGGGGCTAGCACAGATACGCAGTATTTT.

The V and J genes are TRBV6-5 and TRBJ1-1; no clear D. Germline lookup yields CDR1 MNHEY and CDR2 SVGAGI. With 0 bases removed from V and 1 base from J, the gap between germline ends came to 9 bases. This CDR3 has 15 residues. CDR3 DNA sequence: TGTGCCAGCAGTTACTCCAGATGGGAGAACACTGAAGCTTTCTTT. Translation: CASSYSRWENTEAFF.

Here the CDR3 reads CASSLGYISSTDTQYF. CDR3 DNA sequence: TGTGCCAGCAGCTTAGGTTACATTTCTAGCACAGATACGCAGTATTTT. The V and J genes are TRBV7-3 and TRBJ2-3; D is undetermined. Germline V gene sequence: CDR1 SGHTA, CDR2 FQGTGA. CDR3 length: 16 residues. The ends were cut back, 2 bases at V and 0 bases at J, with 12 bases in the middle.

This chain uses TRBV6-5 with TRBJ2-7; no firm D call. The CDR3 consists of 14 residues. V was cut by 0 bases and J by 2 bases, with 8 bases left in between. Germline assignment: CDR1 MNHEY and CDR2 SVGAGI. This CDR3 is CASSYSAGTYEQYF. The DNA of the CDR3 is TGTGCCAGCAGTTACTCGGCTGGCACCTACGAGCAGTACTTC.

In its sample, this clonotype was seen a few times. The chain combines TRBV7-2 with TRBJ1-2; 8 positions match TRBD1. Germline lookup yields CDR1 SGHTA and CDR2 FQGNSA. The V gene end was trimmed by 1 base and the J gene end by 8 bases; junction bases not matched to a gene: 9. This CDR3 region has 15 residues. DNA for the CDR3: TGTGCCAGCAGCTTAGTCCCCCAGGGGGCGGGGGGCTACACCTTC. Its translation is CASSLVPQGAGGYTF. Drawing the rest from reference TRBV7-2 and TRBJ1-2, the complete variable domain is GAGVSQSPSNKVTEKGKDVELRCDPISGHTALYWYRQSLGQGLEFLIYFQGNSAPDKSGLPSDRFSAERTGGSVSTLTIQRTQQEDSAVYLCASSLVPQGAGGYTFGSGTRLTVV.

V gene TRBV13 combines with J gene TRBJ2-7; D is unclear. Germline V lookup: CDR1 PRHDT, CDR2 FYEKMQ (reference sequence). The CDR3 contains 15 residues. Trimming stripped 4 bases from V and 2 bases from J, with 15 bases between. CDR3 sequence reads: CASSSPVGRAYEQYF. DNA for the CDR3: TGTGCCAGCAGCTCCCCCGTCGGGCGCGCCTACGAGCAGTACTTC.

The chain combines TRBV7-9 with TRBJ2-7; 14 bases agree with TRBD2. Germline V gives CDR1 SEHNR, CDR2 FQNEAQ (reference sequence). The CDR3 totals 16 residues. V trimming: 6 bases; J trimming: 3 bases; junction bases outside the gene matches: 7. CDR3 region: CASSSPGLAGVYEQYF. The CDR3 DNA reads TGTGCCAGCAGTTCGCCGGGACTAGCGGGAGTCTACGAGCAGTACTTC.

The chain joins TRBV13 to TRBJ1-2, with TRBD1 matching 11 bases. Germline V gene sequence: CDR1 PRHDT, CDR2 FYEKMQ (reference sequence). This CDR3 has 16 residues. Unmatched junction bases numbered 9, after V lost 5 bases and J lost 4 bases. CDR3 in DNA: TGTGCCAGCAGCCCACGGGGGACAGGGGGGGTCTATGGCTACACCTTC. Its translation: CASSPRGTGGVYGYTF.

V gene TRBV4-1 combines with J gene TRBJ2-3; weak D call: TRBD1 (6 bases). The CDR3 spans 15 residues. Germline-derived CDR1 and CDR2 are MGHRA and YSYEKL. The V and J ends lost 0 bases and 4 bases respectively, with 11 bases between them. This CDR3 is CASSQEYRAPDTQYF. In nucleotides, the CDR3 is TGCGCCAGCAGCCAAGAGTACAGGGCCCCAGATACGCAGTATTTT.